The T cell receptor (beta chain) under discussion was sequenced for a study of blood T cell repertoires in COVID-19. Turning to the study itself: In each case, the material was cDNA or gDNA derived from T cells, B-cell-depleted T cells, or PBMCs.

This clone was recorded once. CDR1 and CDR2 from the germline V gene are ENHRY and SYGVKD. The CDR3 loop spans 14 amino acids. Trimming took 3 bases from V and 11 from J; bases not matched to a gene: 8. Donors were grouped by their self-reported clinical history. TCRdb's table, derived via immunoSEQ multiplex PCR, lists solely in-frame clones and lacks some. The table records roughly 400,000 clones, roughly 90% of them present only once. Sequencing used PBMCs or T cells enriched from blood (not recorded which). The receptor was derived from a woman between 18 and 29 years old who had been exposed to COVID-19. The V call is TRBV10-3, the J call TRBJ1-2; 11 bases fit TRBD1. The DNA of the CDR3 is TGTGCCATCAGTGAAGCCGGGACAGGGGGGACATACACCTTC. This gives the protein CAISEAGTGGTYTF.